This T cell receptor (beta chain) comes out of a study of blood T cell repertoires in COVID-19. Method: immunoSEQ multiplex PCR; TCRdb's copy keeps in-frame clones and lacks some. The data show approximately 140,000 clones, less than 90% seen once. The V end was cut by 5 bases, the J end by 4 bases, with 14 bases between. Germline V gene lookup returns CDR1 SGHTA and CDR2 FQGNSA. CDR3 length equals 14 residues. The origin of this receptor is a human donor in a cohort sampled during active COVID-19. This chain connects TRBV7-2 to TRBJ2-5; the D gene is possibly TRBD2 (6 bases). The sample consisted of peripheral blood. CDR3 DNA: TGTGCCAGCAGCGTGGCCCAAGCGGGAGAGACCCAGTACTTC. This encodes CASSVAQAGETQYF.